This TCR beta chain was found in a study of a mutant IDH1 vaccine in newly diagnosed glioma. V was pared by 3 bases and J by 1 base, with 6 bases between. Germline CDR1 is SNHLY and CDR2 is FYNNEI. This CDR3 contains 14 residues. As for time point: week 11, during vaccination. It was 300 ug of mutant IDH1 20-mer peptide that made up each vaccine dose, given with topical imiquimod. The astrocytomas were IDH1-mutant, ATRX-negative, and WHO grade 3 or 4. Study conclusions and caveats: Pseudoprogression showed no apparent link to changes in top peripheral T cell clonotypes.

Sequencing was performed with immunoSEQ multiplex PCR; in TCRdb, only in-frame clones are kept and a portion is missing. The sample yields around 65,000 clones, 80% seen once. Only a few counts were recorded for this clone. Its antigen remains unknown. This material consisted of PBMCs, taken from a glioma patient whose treatment included an IDH1 peptide vaccine. This TCR was recovered from a man aged 45-60 years with glioma. This chain links TRBV2 with TRBJ2-2; no clear D. The CDR3 nucleotides are TGTGCCAGCAGTGAGGTCCAGAACACCGGGGAGCTGTTTTTT. As protein: CASSEVQNTGELFF.